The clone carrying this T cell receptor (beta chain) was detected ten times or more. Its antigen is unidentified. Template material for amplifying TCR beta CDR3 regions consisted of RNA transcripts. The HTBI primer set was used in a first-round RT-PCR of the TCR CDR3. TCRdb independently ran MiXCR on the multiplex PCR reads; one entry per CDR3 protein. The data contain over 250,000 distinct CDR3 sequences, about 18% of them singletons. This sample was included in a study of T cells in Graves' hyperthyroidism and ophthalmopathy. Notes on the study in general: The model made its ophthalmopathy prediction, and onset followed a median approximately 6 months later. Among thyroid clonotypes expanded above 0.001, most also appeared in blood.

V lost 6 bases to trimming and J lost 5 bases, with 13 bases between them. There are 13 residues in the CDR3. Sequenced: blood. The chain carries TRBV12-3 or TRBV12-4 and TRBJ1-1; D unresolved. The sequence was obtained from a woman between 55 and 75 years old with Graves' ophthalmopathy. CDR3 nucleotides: TGTGCCAGCAGGAGAAGGCAAGGGACTGAAGCTTTCTTT. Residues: CASRRRQGTEAFF.